This TCR beta chain was captured in a study of T cell repertoires in cytomegalovirus infection. In the study overall: Public TCR beta signature analysis indicated the presence of both CMV infection and matching HLA type.

This clonotype occurred a few times. Its antigen remains unidentified. Findings and caveats of the study: Ex vivo responses were dominated by HLA-C-restricted CMV-specific TCR beta clonotypes. Carriers of CMV plus the relevant HLA were identified by cumulative public TCR beta family frequency.

MiXCR, applied by TCRdb to the reads, yields one record per CDR3 protein. The sample lists about 130,000 distinct CDR3 sequences, roughly 9% occurring once. The clonotype was recovered from a human donor in good health (CMV status not recorded). Some clones in this sample may be carry-over from other donors' samples. Sample: PBMCs.

The CDR3 nucleotides read TGTGCCAGCAGTGAATACGCAGGAATGAACACTGAAGCTTTCTTT. It encodes CASSEYAGMNTEAFF. V usage is TRBV2 and J usage is TRBJ1-1; no reliable D call. Trimming removed 2 bases from V and 0 bases from J, with 10 bases in between. Germline V gene lookup returns CDR1 SNHLY and CDR2 FYNNEI. This CDR3 is 15 amino acids long.